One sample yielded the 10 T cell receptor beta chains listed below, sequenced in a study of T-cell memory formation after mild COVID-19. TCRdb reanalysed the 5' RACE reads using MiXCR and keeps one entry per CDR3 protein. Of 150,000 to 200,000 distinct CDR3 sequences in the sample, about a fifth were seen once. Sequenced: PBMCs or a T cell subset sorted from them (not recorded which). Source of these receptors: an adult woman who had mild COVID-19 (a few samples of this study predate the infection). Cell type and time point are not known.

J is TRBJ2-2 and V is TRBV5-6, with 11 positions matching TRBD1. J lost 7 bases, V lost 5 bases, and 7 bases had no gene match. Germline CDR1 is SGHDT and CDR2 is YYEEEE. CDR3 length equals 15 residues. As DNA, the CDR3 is TGTGCCAGCAGTACCGGGACAGGGGGTAGCGGGGAGCTGTTTTTT. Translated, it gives CASSTGTGGSGELFF.

In DNA, the CDR3 is TGCAGTGCCAACCGGGACAGCTCCTACGAGCAGTACTTC. It is translated as CSANRDSSYEQYF. The chain recombines TRBV20-1 with TRBJ2-7, with 7 nucleotides matching TRBD1. The V gene end was trimmed by 6 bases and the J gene end by 0 bases; junction bases not matched to a gene: 5. The germline CDR1 and CDR2 sequences are DFQATT and SNEGSKA (reference sequence). The CDR3 contains 13 residues.

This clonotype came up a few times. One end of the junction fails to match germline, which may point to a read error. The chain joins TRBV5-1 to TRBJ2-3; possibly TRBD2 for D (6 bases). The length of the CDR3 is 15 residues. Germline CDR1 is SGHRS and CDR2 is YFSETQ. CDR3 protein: CASRLGGASTDTQYF. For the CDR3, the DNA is TGCGCCAGCAGATTGGGAGGCGCTAGCACAGATACGCAGTATTTT. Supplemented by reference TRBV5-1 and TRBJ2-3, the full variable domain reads KAGVTQTPRYLIKTRGQQVTLSCSPISGHRSVSWYQQTPGQGLQFLFEYFSETQRNKGNFPGRFSGRQFSNSRSEMNVSTLELGDSALYLCASRLGGASTDTQYFGPGTRLTVL.

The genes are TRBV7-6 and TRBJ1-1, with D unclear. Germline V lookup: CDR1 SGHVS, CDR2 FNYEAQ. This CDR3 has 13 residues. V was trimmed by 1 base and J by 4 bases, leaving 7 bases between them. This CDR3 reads CASSLDMGTEAFF. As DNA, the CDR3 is TGTGCCAGCAGCTTAGATATGGGCACTGAAGCTTTCTTT. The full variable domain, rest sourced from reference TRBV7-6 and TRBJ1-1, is GAGVSQSPRYKVTKRGQDVALRCDPISGHVSLYWYRQALGQGPEFLTYFNYEAQQDKSGLPNDRFSAERPEGSISTLTIQRTEQRDSAMYRCASSLDMGTEAFFGQGTRLTVV.

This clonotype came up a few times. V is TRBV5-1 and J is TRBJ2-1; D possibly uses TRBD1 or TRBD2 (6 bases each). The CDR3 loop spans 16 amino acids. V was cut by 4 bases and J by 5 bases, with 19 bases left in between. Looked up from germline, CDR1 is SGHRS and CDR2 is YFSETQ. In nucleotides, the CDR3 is TGCGCCAGCAGCCCCCCTTTTAGGGGGGCTGACAATGAGCAGTTCTTC. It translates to CASSPPFRGADNEQFF.

CDR3 sequence (DNA): TGTGCCAGCAGCGTAGCTACTGAGGGCGGCTCTGGAAACACCATATATTTT. It yields the protein CASSVATEGGSGNTIYF. The chain is built from TRBV9 and TRBJ1-3; D remains unclear. V gave up 0 bases and J gave up 0 bases, with 13 bases separating them. From germline, CDR1 is SGDLS and CDR2 YYNGEE. This CDR3 is 17 amino acids long.

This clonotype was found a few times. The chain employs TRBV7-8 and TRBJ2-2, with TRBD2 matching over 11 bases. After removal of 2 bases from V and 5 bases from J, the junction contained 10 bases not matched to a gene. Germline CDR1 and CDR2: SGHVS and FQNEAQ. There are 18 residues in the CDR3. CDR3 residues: CASSLTRLAGGRTGELFF. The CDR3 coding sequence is TGTGCCAGCAGCTTAACTCGGCTAGCGGGGGGCCGGACCGGGGAGCTGTTTTTT. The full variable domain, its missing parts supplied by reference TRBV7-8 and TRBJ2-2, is GAGVSQSPRYKVAKRGQDVALRCDPISGHVSLFWYQQALGQGPEFLTYFQNEAQLDKSGLPSDRFFAERPEGSVSTLKIQRTQQEDSAVYLCASSLTRLAGGRTGELFFGEGSRLTVL.

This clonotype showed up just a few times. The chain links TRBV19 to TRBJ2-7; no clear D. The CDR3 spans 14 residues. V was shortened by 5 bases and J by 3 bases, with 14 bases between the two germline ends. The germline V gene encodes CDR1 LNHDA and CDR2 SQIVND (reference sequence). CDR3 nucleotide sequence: TGTGCCAGTAGTCCAGGCCCCACCGGCTACGAGCAGTACTTC. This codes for CASSPGPTGYEQYF.

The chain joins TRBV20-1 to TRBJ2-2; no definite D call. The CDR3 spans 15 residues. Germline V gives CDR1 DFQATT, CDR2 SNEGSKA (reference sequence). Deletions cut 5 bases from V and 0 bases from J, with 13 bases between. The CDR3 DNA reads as TGCAGTGCTGGCAACAGATTTTCGAACACCGGGGAGCTGTTTTTT. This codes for CSAGNRFSNTGELFF.

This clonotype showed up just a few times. CDR3 amino acids: CASSLPMLAYEQYF. The CDR3 DNA is TGTGCCAGCAGCTTACCCATGCTAGCCTACGAGCAGTACTTC. This chain connects TRBV11-1 to TRBJ2-7; unclear D gene. Germline V CDR1 and CDR2: SGHAT, FQDESV (reference sequence). The CDR3 spans 14 residues. Trimming pared 2 bases from V and 2 bases from J, leaving 10 bases between.